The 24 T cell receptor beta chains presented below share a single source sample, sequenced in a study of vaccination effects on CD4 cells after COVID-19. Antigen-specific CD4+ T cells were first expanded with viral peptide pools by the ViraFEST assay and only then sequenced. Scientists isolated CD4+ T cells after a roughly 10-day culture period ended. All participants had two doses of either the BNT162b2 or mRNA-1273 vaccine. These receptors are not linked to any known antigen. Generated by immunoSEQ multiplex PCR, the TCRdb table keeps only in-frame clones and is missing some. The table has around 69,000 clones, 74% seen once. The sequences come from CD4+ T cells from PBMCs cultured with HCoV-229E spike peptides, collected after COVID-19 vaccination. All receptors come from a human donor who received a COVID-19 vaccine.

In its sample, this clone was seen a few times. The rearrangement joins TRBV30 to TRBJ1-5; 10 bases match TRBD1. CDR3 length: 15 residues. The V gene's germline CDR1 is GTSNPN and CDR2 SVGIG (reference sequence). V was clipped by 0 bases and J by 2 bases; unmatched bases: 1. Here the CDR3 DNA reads TGTGCCTGGAGTGTCGGGACAGGGGGCAATCAGCCCCAGCATTTT. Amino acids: CAWSVGTGGNQPQHF.

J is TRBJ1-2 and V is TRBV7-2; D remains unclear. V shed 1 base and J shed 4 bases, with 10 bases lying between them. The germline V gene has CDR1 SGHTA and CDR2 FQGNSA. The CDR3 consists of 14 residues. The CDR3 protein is CASSLGGQGYGYTF. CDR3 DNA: TGTGCCAGCAGCTTAGGCGGGCAAGGCTATGGCTACACCTTC.

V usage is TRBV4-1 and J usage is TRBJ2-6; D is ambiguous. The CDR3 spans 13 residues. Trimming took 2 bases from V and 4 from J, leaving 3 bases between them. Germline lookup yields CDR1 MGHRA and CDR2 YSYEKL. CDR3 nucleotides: TGCGCCAGCAGCCAATTCGGGGCCAACGTCCTGACTTTC. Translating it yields CASSQFGANVLTF.

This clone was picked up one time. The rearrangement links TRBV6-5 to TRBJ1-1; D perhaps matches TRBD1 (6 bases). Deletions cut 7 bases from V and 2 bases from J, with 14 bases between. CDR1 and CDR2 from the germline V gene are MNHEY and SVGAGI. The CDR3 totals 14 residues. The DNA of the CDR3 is TGTGCCAGCATTGTTACAGGGCGCAACACTGAAGCTTTCTTT. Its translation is CASIVTGRNTEAFF.

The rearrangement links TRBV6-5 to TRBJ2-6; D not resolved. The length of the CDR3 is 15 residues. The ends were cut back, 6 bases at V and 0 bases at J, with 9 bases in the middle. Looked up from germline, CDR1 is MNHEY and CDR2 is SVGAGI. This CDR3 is CASRSRYSGANVLTF. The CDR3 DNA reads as TGTGCCAGCAGATCCCGCTACTCTGGGGCCAACGTCCTGACTTTC.

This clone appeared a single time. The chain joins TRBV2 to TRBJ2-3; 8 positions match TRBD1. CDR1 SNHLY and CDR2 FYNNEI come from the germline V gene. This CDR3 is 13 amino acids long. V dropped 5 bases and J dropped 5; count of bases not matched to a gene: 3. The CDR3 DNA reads TGTGCCAGCAGTACAGGGGGAAAAGATACGCAGTATTTT. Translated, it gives CASSTGGKDTQYF.

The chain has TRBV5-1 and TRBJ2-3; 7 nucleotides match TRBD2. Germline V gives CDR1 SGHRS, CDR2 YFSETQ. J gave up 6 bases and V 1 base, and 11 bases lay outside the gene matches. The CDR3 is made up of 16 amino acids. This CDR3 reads CASSLQPGGETDTQYF. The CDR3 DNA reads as TGCGCCAGCAGCTTGCAGCCGGGGGGAGAAACTGATACGCAGTATTTT.

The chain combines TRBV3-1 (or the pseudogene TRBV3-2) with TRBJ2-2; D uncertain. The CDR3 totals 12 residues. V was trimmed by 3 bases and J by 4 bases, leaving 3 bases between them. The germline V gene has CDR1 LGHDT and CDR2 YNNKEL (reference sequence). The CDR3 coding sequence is TGTGCCAGCAGCCAGGGCACCGGGGAGCTGTTTTTT. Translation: CASSQGTGELFF.

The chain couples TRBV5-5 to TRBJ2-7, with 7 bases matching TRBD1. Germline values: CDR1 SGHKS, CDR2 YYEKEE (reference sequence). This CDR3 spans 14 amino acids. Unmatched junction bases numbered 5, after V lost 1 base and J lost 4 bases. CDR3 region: CASSLYDRVYEQYV. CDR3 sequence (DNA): TGTGCCAGCAGCTTGTACGACAGGGTATACGAGCAGTACGTC.

CDR3 nucleotide sequence: TGTGCCAGCATCCCCTTGACCTCCGGTGACTATGGCTACACCTTC. Translation: CASIPLTSGDYGYTF. The gene calls are TRBV6-5 and TRBJ1-2, with unresolved D. The CDR3 spans 15 residues. CDR1 is MNHEY, CDR2 SVGAGI, per germline. The V gene lost 7 bases and the J gene lost 3 bases, with 18 bases spanning the gap.

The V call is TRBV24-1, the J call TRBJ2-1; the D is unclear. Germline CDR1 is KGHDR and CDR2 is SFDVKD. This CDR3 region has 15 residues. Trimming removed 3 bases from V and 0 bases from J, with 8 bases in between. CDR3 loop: CATSDRSSSYNEQFF. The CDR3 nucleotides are TGTGCCACCAGTGATCGGTCGAGCTCCTACAATGAGCAGTTCTTC.

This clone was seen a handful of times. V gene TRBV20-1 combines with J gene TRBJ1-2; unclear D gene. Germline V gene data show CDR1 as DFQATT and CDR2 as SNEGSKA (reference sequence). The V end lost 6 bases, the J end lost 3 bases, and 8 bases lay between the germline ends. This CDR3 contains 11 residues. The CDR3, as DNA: TGCAGTGCCCCAGACCACTATGGCTACACCTTC. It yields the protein CSAPDHYGYTF.

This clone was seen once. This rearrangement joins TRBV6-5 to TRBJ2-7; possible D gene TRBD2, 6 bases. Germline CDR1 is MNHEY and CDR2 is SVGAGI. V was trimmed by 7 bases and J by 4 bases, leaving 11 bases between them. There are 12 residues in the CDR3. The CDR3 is CASMRDGYEQYV. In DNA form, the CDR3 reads TGTGCCAGCATGCGGGACGGGTACGAGCAGTACGTC.

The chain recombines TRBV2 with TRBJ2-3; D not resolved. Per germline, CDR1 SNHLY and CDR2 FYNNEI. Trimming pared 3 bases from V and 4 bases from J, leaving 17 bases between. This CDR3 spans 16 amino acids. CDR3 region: CASSDLGVEMADTQYF. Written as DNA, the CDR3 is TGTGCCAGCAGTGACCTAGGAGTAGAGATGGCAGATACGCAGTATTTT.

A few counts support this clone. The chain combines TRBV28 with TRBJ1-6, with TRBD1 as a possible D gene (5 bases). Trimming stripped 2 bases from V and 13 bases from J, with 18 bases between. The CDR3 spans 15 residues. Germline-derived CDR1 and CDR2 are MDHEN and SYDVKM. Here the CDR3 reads CASSLSGGVRGPLHF. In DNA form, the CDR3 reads TGTGCCAGCAGTTTAAGTGGGGGGGTTCGTGGTCCCCTCCACTTT.

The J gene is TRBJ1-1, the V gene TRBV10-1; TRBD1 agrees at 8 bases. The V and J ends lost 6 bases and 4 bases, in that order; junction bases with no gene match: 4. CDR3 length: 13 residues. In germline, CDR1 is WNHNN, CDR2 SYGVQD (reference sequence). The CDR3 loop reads CASSSGGRTEAFF. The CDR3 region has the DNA TGCGCCAGCAGCTCAGGGGGCCGCACTGAAGCTTTCTTT.

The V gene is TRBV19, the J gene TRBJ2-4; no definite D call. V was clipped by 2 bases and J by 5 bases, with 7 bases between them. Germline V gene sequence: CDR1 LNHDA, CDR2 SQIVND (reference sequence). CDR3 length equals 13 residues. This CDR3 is CASSISGQNIQYF. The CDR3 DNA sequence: TGTGCCAGTAGTATATCCGGGCAAAACATTCAGTACTTC.

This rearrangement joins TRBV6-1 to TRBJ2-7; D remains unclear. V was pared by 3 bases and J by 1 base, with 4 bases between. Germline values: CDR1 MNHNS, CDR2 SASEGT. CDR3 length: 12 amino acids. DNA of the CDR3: TGTGCCAGCAGTGATAGTTCCTACGAGCAGTACGTC. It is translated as CASSDSSYEQYV.

CDR3 sequence (DNA): TGTGCCAGCAGCCCGAACCTAGGACAGAGCACAGATACGCAGTATTTT. Its protein product is CASSPNLGQSTDTQYF. This chain links TRBV3-1 (or the pseudogene TRBV3-2) with TRBJ2-3; the D gene is possibly TRBD1 (6 bases). There are 16 residues in the CDR3. V lost 4 bases and J 0 bases, leaving 14 bases between the germline ends. From germline, CDR1 is LGHDT and CDR2 YNNKEL (reference sequence).

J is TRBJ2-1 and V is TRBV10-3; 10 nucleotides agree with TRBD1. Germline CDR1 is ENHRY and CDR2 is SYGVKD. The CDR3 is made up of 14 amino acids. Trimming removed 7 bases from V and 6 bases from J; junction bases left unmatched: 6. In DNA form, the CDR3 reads TGTGCCATCAACGGACAGGGGGGGTCCAATGAGCAGTTCTTC. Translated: CAINGQGGSNEQFF.

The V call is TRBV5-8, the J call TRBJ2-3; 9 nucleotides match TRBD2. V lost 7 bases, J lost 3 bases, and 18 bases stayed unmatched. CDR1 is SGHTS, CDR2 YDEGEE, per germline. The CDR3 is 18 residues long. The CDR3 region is CASPDEVGAGGPTDTQYF. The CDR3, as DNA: TGTGCCAGCCCCGACGAAGTGGGCGCGGGGGGGCCGACAGATACGCAGTATTTT.

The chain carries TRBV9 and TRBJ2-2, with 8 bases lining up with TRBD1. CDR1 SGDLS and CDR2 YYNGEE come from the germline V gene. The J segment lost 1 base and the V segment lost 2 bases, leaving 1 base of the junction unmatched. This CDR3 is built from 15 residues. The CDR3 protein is CASSVGTGNTGELFF. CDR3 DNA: TGTGCCAGCAGCGTCGGGACAGGGAACACCGGGGAGCTGTTTTTT. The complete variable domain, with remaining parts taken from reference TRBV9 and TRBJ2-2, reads DSGVTQTPKHLITATGQRVTLRCSPRSGDLSVYWYQQSLDQGLQFLIQYYNGEERAKGNILERFSAQQFPDLHSELNLSSLELGDSALYFCASSVGTGNTGELFFGEGSRLTVL.

Here the CDR3 DNA reads TGTGCCAGCAGCTTGGTGGGAAGTTGGGGGCTGTTTTTT. Encoded protein: CASSLVGSWGLFF. The chain joins TRBV11-2 to TRBJ2-2; no clear D. Deletions cut 3 bases from V and 13 bases from J, with 15 bases between. The CDR3 has 13 amino acids. Germline CDR1 SGHAT, CDR2 FQNNGV.

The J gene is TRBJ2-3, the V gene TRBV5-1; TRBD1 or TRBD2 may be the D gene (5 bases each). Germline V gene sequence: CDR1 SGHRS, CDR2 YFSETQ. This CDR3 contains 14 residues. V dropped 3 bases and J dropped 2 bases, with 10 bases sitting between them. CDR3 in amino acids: CASSSRDLTDTQYF. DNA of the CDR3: TGCGCCAGCAGCTCCCGGGACCTCACAGATACGCAGTATTTT.